This T cell receptor (beta chain) was documented in a study of CD4 T cell repertoires in COVID-19. Repertoires were generated with immunoSEQ multiplex PCR, while TCRdb's copy carries only in-frame clones and drops some. The sample includes some 71,000 clones, 80% to 90% of them seen just once. The CDR3 is 13 amino acids. V was clipped by 6 bases and J by 6 bases; unmatched bases: 6. The germline gives CDR1 MNHEY, CDR2 SVGAGI. The sample here was CD4+ T cells from peripheral blood, taken after recovery from COVID-19. V usage is TRBV6-5 and J usage is TRBJ1-2; TRBD1 matches 8 bases. This TCR was recovered from a human donor who had COVID-19. In DNA form, the CDR3 reads TGTGCCAGCAGCTCGGACAGGGCGCATGGCTACACCTTC. Its translation is CASSSDRAHGYTF.